This T cell receptor beta chain was identified during a study of T cell repertoires in cytomegalovirus infection. Across the whole study: CMV epitopes, recently identified HLA-C-restricted and well-studied HLA-B-restricted, were used. Indications of both CMV infection and matching HLA type were provided by public TCR beta signatures.

Via MiXCR, TCRdb re-called the reads, giving one row per CDR3 protein. The table shows approximately 1,000,000 distinct CDR3 sequences, with under 40% occurring only once. Only a few counts were recorded for this clonotype. The antigen is not known. CDR1 is SGHDT, CDR2 YYEEEE, per germline. There are 14 residues in the CDR3. V gave up 2 bases and J gave up 8 bases; unmatched junction bases: 2. The chain is built from TRBV5-6 and TRBJ1-6; 9 positions agree with TRBD1. The specimen was cultured CD8+ T cells from PBMCs, collected from culture after CMV antigen stimulation. The sequence was collected from a human donor in good health (CMV status not recorded). Some clones in this sample may be carry-over from other donors' samples. The CDR3 DNA follows: TGTGCCAGCAGCTTCGGGACAGGGTATTCACCCCTCCACTTT. Its protein product is CASSFGTGYSPLHF.